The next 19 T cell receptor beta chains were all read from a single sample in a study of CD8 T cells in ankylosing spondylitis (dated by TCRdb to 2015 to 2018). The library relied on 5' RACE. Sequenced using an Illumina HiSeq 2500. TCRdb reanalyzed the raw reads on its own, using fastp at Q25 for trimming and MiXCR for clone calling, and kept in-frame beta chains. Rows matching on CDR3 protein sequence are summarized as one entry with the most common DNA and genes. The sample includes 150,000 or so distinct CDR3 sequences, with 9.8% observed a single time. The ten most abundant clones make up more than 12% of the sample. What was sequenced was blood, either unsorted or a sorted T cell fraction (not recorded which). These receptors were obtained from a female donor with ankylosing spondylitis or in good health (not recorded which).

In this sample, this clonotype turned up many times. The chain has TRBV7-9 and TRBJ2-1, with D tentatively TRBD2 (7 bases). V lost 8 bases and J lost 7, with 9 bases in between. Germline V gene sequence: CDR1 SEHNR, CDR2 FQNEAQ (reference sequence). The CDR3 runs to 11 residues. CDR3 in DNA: TGTGCCAGCCGGGGGGCGAATGAGCAGTTCTTC. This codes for CASRGANEQFF.

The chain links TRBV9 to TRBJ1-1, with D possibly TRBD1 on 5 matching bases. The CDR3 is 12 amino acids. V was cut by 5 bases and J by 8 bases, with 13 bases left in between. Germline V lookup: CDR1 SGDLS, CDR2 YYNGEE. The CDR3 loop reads CASSRGGREAFF. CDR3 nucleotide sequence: TGTGCCAGCAGTCGGGGGGGAAGAGAAGCTTTCTTT.

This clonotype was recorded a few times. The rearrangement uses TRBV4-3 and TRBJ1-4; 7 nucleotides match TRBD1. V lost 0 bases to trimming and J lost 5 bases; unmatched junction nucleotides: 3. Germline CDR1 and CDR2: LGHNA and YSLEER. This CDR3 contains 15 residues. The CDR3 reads CASSQDSGQNEKLFF. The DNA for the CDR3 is TGCGCCAGCAGCCAAGACTCGGGACAGAATGAAAAACTGTTTTTT.

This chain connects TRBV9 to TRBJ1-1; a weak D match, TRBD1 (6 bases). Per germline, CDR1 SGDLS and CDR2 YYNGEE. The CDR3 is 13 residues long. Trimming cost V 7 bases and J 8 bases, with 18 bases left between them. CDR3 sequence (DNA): TGTGCCAGCGGGCCTGACAGGTTCAACGAAGCTTTCTTT. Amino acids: CASGPDRFNEAFF. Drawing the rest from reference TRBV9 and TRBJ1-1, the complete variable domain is DSGVTQTPKHLITATGQRVTLRCSPRSGDLSVYWYQQSLDQGLQFLIQYYNGEERAKGNILERFSAQQFPDLHSELNLSSLELGDSALYFCASGPDRFNEAFFGQGTRLTVV.

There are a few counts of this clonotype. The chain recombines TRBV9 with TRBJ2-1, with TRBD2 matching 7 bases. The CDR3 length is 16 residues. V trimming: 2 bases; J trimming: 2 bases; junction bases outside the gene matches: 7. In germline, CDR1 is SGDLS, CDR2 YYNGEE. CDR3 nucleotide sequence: TGTGCCAGCAGCGTTGAAGCGGGAAGGGCCTACAATGAGCAGTTCTTC. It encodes CASSVEAGRAYNEQFF. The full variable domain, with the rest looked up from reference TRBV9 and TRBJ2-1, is DSGVTQTPKHLITATGQRVTLRCSPRSGDLSVYWYQQSLDQGLQFLIQYYNGEERAKGNILERFSAQQFPDLHSELNLSSLELGDSALYFCASSVEAGRAYNEQFFGPGTRLTVL.

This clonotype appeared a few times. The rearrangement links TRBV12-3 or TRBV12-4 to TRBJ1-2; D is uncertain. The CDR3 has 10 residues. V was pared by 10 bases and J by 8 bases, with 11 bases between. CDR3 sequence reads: CATFLGGYTF. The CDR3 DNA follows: TGTGCCACTTTCCTTGGGGGCTACACCTTC.

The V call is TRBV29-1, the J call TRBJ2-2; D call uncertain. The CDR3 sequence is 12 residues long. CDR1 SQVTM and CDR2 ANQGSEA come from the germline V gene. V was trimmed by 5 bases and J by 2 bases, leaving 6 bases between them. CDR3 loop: CSVMINTGELFF. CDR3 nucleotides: TGCAGCGTTATGATAAACACCGGGGAGCTGTTTTTT.

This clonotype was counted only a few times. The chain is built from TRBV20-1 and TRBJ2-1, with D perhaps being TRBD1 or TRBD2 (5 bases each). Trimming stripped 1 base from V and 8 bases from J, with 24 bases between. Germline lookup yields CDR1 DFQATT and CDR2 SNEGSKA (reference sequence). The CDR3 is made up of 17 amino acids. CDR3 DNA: TGCAGTGCTAGAGGAATTGGGGCTAGCCGAACCGGTCATGAGCAGTTCTTC. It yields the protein CSARGIGASRTGHEQFF.

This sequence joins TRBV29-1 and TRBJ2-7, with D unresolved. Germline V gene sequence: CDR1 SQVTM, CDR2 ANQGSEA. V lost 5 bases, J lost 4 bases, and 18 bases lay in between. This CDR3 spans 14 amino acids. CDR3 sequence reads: CSVLTYPGGYEQYF. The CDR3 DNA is TGCAGCGTTCTCACATACCCCGGTGGGTACGAGCAGTACTTC.

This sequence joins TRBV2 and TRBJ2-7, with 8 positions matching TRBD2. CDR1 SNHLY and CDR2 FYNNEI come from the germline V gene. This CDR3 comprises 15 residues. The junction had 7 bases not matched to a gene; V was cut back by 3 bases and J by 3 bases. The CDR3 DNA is TGTGCCAGCAGTGACCCCGGGGGGGGAAACTACGAGCAGTACTTC. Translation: CASSDPGGGNYEQYF.

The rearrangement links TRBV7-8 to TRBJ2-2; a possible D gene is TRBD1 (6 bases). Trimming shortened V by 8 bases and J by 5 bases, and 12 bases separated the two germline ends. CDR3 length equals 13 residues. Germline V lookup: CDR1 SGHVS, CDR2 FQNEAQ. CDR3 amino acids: CASFDGTTGELFF. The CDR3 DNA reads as TGTGCCAGCTTCGATGGGACAACCGGGGAGCTGTTTTTT.

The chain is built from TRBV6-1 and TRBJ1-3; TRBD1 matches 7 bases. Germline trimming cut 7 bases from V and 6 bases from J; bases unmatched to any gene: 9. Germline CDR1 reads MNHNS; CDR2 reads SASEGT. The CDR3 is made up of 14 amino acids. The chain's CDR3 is CASTPDRAENTIYF. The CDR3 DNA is TGTGCCAGCACTCCTGACAGGGCGGAAAACACCATATATTTT.

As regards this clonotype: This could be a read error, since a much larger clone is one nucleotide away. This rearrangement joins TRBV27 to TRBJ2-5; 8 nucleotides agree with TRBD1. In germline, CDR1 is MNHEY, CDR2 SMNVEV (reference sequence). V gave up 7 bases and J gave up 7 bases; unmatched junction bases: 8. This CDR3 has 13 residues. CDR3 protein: CASKDRGGGTQYF. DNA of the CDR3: TGTGCCAGCAAAGACAGGGGTGGAGGGACCCAGTACTTC.

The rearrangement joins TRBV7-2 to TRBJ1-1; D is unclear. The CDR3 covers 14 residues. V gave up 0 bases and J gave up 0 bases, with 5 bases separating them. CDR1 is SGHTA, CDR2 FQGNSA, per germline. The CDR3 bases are TGTGCCAGCAGCTTAGCCCCCATGAACACTGAAGCTTTCTTT. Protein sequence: CASSLAPMNTEAFF.

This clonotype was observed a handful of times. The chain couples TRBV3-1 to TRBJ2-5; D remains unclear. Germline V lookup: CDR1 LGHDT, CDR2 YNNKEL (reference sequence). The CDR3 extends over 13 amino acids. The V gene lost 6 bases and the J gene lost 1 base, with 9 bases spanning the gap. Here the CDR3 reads CASRSPVQETQYF. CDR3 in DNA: TGTGCCAGCAGAAGCCCAGTCCAAGAGACCCAGTACTTC.

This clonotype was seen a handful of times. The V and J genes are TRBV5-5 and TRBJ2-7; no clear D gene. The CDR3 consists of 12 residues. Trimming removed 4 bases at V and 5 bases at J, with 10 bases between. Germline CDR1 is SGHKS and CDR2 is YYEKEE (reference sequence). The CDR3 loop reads CASSLTYDEQYF. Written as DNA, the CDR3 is TGTGCCAGCAGCCTGACATACGACGAGCAGTACTTC.

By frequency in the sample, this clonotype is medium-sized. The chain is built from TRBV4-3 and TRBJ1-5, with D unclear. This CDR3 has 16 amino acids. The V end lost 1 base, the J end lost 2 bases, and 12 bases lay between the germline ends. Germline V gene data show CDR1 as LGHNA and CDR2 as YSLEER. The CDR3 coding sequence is TGCGCCAGCAGCCAAGTTCGGGGTTTCGGCAATCAGCCCCAGCATTTT. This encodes CASSQVRGFGNQPQHF.

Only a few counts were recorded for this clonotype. The CDR3, as DNA: TGTGCCAGCAGCTCGGGACAGCAGAATCAGCCCCAGCATTTT. This codes for CASSSGQQNQPQHF. This chain uses TRBV12-3 or TRBV12-4 with TRBJ1-5; 7 positions agree with TRBD1. Trimming took 6 bases from V and 4 from J; bases not matched to a gene: 6. This CDR3 is built from 14 residues.

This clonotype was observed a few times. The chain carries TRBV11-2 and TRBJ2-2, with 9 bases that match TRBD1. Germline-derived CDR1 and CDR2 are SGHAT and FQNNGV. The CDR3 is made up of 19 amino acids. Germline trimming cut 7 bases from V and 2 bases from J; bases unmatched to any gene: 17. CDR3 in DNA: TGTGCCAGCAACCTTAGGGTTTTGACGGGACAGGGAAACACCGGGGAGCTGTTTTTT. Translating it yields CASNLRVLTGQGNTGELFF. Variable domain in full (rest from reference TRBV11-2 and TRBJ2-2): EAGVAQSPRYKIIEKRQSVAFWCNPISGHATLYWYQQILGQGPKLLIQFQNNGVVDDSQLPKDRFSAERLKGVDSTLKIQPAKLEDSAVYLCASNLRVLTGQGNTGELFFGEGSRLTVL.